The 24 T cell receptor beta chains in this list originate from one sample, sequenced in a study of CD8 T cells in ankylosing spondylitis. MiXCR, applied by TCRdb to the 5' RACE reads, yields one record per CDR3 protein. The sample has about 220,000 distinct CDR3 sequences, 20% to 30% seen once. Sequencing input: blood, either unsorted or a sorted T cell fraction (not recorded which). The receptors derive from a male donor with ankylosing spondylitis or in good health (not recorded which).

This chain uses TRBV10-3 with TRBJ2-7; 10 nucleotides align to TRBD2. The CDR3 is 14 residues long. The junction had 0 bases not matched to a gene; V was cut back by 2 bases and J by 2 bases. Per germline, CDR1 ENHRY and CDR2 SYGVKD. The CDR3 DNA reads TGTGCCATCAGTGAGACTAGCGGGGCCTACGAGCAGTACTTC. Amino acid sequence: CAISETSGAYEQYF.

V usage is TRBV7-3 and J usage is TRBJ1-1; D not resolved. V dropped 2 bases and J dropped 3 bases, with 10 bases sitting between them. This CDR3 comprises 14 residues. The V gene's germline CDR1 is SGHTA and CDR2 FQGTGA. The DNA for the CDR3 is TGTGCCAGCAGCTTACTAGACGGGTACACTGAAGCTTTCTTT. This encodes CASSLLDGYTEAFF.

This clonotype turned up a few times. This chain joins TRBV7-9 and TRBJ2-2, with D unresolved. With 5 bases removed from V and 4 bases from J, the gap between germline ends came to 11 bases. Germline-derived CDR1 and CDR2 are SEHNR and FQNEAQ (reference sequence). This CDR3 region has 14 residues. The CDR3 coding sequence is TGTGCCAGCAGCGGACCCCTAAGCACCGGGGAGCTGTTTTTT. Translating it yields CASSGPLSTGELFF.

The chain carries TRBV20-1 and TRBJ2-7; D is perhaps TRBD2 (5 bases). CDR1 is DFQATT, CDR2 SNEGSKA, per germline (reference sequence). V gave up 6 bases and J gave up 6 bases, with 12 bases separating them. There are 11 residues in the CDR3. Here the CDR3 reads CSADLASEQYF. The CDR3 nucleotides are TGCAGTGCGGACCTAGCTTCCGAGCAGTACTTC.

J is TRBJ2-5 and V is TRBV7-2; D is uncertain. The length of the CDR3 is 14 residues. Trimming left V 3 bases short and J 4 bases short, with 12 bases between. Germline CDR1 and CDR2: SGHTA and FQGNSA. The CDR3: CASSFRSYRETQYF. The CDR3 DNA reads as TGTGCCAGCAGCTTTCGTTCGTATCGAGAGACCCAGTACTTC.

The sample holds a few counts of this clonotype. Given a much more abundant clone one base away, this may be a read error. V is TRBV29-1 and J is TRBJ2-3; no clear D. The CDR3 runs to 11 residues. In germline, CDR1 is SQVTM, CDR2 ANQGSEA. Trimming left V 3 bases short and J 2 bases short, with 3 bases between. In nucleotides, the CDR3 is TGCAGCGTTGATAACACAGATACGCAGTATTTT. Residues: CSVDNTDTQYF.

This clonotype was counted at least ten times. Here the CDR3 reads CSVDGQGSDTQYF. In nucleotides, the CDR3 is TGCAGCGTGGATGGACAGGGGTCAGATACGCAGTATTTT. This chain uses TRBV29-1 with TRBJ2-3, with 9 bases identical to TRBD1. The V segment lost 6 bases and the J segment 4 bases; nucleotides outside the gene matches: 5. The CDR3 spans 13 residues. Germline CDR1 reads SQVTM; CDR2 reads ANQGSEA.

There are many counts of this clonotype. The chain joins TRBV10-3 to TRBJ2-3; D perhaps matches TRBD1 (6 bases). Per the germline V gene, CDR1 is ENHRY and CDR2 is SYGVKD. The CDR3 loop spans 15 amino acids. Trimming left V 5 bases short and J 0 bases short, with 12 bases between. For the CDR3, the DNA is TGTGCCATCAGTCACAGGGAGCCTAGCACAGATACGCAGTATTTT. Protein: CAISHREPSTDTQYF.

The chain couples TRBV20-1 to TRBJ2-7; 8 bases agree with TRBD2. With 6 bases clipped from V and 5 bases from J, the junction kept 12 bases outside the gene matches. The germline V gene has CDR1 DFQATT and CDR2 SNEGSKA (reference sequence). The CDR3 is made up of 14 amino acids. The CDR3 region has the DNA TGCAGTGCCGCGACTAGCGAGGGGTTCCACGAGCAGTACTTC. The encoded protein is CSAATSEGFHEQYF.

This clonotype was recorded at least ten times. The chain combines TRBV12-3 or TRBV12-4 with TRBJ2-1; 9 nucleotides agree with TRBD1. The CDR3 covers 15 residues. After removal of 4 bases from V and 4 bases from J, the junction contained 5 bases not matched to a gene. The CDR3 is CASSSRDRVYNEQFF. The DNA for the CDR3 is TGTGCCAGCAGTTCCCGGGACAGGGTTTACAATGAGCAGTTCTTC.

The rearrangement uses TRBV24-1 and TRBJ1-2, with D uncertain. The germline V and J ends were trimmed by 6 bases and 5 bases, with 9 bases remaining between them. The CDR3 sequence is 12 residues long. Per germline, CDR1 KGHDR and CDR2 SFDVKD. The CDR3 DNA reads TGTGCCACCAGTCGAAGTCGGTATGGCTACACCTTC. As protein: CATSRSRYGYTF.

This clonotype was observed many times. In nucleotides, the CDR3 is TGCAGTGCTAGAATGCCGGGACTAGCCTACAATGAGCAGTTCTTC. Translated, it gives CSARMPGLAYNEQFF. The V and J genes are TRBV20-1 and TRBJ2-1; 8 bases line up with TRBD2. The V gene's germline CDR1 is DFQATT and CDR2 SNEGSKA (reference sequence). The CDR3 totals 15 residues. V trimming: 2 bases; J trimming: 2 bases; junction bases outside the gene matches: 5.

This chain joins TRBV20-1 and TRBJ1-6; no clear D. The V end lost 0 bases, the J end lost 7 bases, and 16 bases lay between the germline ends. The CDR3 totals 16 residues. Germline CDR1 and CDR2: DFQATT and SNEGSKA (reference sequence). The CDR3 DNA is TGCAGTGCTAGAGATCGGGCCAGTTTGGGGAATTCACCCCTCCACTTT. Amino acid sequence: CSARDRASLGNSPLHF.

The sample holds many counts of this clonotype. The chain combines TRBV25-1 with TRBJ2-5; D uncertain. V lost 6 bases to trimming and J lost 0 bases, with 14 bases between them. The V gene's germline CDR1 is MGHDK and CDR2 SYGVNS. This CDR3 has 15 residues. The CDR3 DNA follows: TGTGCCAGCAGCATTACAGCTCCGTACCAAGAGACCCAGTACTTC. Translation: CASSITAPYQETQYF.

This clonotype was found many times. Here the CDR3 DNA reads TGTGCCAGCAGTTTAATGAGTACGCCCAAAAACATTCAGTACTTC. As protein: CASSLMSTPKNIQYF. The rearrangement joins TRBV12-3 or TRBV12-4 to TRBJ2-4; the D is unclear. The CDR3 consists of 15 residues. Trimming pared 2 bases from V and 2 bases from J, leaving 10 bases between.

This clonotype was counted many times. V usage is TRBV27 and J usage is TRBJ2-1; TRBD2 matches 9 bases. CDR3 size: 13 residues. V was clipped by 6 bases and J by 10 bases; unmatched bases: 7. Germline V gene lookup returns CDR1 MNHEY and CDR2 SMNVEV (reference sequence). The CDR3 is CASSLSGSGEQFF. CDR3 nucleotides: TGTGCCAGCAGCCTTAGCGGGAGTGGGGAGCAGTTCTTC.

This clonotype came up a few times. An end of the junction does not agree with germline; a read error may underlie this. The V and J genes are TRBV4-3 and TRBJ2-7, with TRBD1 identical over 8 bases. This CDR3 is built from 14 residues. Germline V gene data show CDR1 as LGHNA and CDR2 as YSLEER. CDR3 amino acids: CASSQRQGPYEQYF. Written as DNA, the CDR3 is TGTGCCAGCAGCCAAAGACAGGGGCCCTACGAGCAGTACTTC.

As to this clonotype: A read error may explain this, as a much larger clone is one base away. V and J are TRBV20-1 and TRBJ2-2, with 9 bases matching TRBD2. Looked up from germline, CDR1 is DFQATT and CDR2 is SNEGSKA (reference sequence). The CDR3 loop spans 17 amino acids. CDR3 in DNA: TGCTGTGCTAGAGAGTGGAGCGGGAGGAGGAACACCGGGGAGCTGTTTTTT. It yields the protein CCAREWSGRRNTGELFF.

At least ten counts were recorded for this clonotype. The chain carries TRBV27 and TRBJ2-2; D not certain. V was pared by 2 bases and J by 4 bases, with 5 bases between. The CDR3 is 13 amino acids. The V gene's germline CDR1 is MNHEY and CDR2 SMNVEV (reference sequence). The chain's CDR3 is CASSLRGTGELFF. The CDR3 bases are TGTGCCAGCAGTTTAAGAGGCACCGGGGAGCTGTTTTTT.

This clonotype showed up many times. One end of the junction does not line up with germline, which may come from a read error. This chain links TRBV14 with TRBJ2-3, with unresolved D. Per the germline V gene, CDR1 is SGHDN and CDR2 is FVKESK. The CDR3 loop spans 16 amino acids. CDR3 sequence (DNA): TGTGCCAGCAGCAAAGAAATAGGTCTCCGAGCAGATACGCAGTATTTT. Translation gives CASSKEIGLRADTQYF.

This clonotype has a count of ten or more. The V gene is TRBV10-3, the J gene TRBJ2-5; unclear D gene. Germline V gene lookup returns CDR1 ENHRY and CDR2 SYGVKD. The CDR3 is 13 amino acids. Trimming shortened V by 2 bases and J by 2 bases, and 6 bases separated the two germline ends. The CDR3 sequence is CAISEGEQETQYF. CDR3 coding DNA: TGTGCCATCAGTGAGGGGGAACAAGAGACCCAGTACTTC.

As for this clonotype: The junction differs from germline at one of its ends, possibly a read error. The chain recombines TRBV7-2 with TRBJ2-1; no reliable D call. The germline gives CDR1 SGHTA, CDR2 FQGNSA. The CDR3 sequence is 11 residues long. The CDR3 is CASSLSNERFF. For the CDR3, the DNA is TGTGCCAGCAGCCTGAGCAATGAGCGGTTCTTC. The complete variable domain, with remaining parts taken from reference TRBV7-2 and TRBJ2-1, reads GAGVSQSPSNKVTEKGKDVELRCDPISGHTALYWYRQSLGQGLEFLIYFQGNSAPDKSGLPSDRFSAERTGGSVSTLTIQRTQQEDSAVYLCASSLSNERFFGPGTRLTVL.

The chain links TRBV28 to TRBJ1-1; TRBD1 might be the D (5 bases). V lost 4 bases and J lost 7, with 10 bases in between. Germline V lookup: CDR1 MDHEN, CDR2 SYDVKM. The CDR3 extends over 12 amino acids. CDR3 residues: CASSSRGLEAFF. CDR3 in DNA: TGTGCCAGCAGTTCCCGGGGACTTGAAGCTTTCTTT.

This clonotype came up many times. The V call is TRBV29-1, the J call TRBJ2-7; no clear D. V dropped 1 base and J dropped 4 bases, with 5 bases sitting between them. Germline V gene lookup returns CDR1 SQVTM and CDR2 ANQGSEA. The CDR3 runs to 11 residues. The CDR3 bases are TGCAGCGTTGAAGCGGATTACGAGCAGTACTTC. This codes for CSVEADYEQYF.